One and the same sample provided the 20 T cell receptor beta chains below, sequenced in a study of T cells in Graves' hyperthyroidism and ophthalmopathy. The source material, RNA transcripts, was used to amplify TCR beta CDR3 regions. TCR CDR3 regions were first amplified by RT-PCR with HTBI primers. Each CDR3 protein is one row after TCRdb ran MiXCR on the multiplex PCR reads. The sample has roughly 520,000 distinct CDR3 sequences, approximately 24% seen once. Source material: blood. Receptors originate from a woman aged 25 to 45 with Graves' ophthalmopathy.

The rearrangement uses TRBV5-6 and TRBJ2-5, with 7 bases lining up with TRBD1. The CDR3 spans 17 residues. V shed 1 base, J shed 0 bases, and the junction held 9 bases outside the gene matches. Germline lookup yields CDR1 SGHDT and CDR2 YYEEEE. CDR3 in DNA: TGTGCCAGCAGCTTGAGGATGGCGACAGGGTACCAAGAGACCCAGTACTTC. It codes for CASSLRMATGYQETQYF.

This clonotype was seen at least ten times. One end of the junction fails to match germline, which may point to a read error. V gene TRBV5-1 combines with J gene TRBJ1-1; possibly TRBD1 for D (5 bases). CDR1 is SGHRS, CDR2 YFSETQ, per germline. The CDR3 length is 14 residues. DNA for the CDR3: TGTGCCAGCAGTTTCTCAGGGATGAACACTGAAGCTTTCTTT. This sequence encodes CASSFSGMNTEAFF.

This clonotype appeared a few times. The chain carries TRBV6-1 and TRBJ2-7; 8 bases agree with TRBD1. Unmatched junction bases numbered 7, after V lost 6 bases and J lost 3 bases. CDR1 and CDR2 (germline): MNHNS, SASEGT. The CDR3 sequence is 14 residues long. The CDR3 is CASRAGTGGYEQYF. The CDR3 coding sequence is TGTGCCAGCAGGGCCGGGACAGGAGGCTACGAGCAGTACTTC.

This clonotype was recorded at least ten times. The chain carries TRBV7-2 and TRBJ2-2, with 9 bases aligning to TRBD2. V lost 0 bases, J lost 4 bases, and 3 bases stayed unmatched. There are 16 residues in the CDR3. The germline CDR1 and CDR2 sequences are SGHTA and FQGNSA. The CDR3 protein is CASSLAGRGGTGELFF. CDR3 DNA: TGTGCCAGCAGCTTAGCCGGGCGGGGGGGCACCGGGGAGCTGTTTTTT.

J is TRBJ1-2 and V is TRBV12-3 or TRBV12-4; D is unresolved. The ends were cut back, 6 bases at V and 6 bases at J, with 14 bases in the middle. This CDR3 comprises 13 residues. The CDR3 DNA reads as TGTGCCAGCAGCGCCGGGCCGGAGAATGGCTACACCTTC. Translation: CASSAGPENGYTF.

This clonotype was observed at least ten times. The V gene is TRBV12-3 or TRBV12-4, the J gene TRBJ2-7; 12 bases align to TRBD1. The CDR3 consists of 16 residues. V gave up 1 base and J gave up 0 bases; unmatched junction bases: 1. CDR3 nucleotide sequence: TGTGCCAGCAGTTTAGGGGACAGGGGGCTCTCCTACGAGCAGTACTTC. Translation gives CASSLGDRGLSYEQYF.

The chain has TRBV30 and TRBJ1-1; D gene uncertain. This CDR3 has 11 amino acids. Germline CDR1 and CDR2: GTSNPN and SVGIG (reference sequence). Trimming shortened V by 5 bases and J by 8 bases, and 12 bases separated the two germline ends. CDR3 DNA sequence: TGTGCCTGGGGGCCTCCGGGGGAAGCTTTCTTT. Encoded protein: CAWGPPGEAFF. Full variable domain (outside the CDR3, taken from reference TRBV30 and TRBJ1-1): SQTIHQWPATLVQPVGSPLSLECTVEGTSNPNLYWYRQAAGRGLQLLFYSVGIGQISSEVPQNLSASRPQDRQFILSSKKLLLSDSGFYLCAWGPPGEAFFGQGTRLTVV.

Many counts were recorded for this clonotype. CDR3 nucleotides: TGTGCCAGCAGACAGAGGGACGTTACTAACTATGGCTACACCTTC. Its protein product is CASRQRDVTNYGYTF. The genes are TRBV27 and TRBJ1-2, with TRBD1 as a possible D gene (5 bases). CDR1 MNHEY and CDR2 SMNVEV come from the germline V gene (reference sequence). V was cut by 6 bases and J by 0 bases, with 14 bases left in between. The CDR3 runs to 15 residues.

This sequence joins TRBV4-1 and TRBJ1-2; D might be TRBD1 (5 bases). Germline V CDR1 and CDR2: MGHRA, YSYEKL. This CDR3 is built from 14 residues. Trimming pared 3 bases from V and 5 bases from J, leaving 13 bases between. CDR3 amino acids: CASSHQGRKYGYTF. CDR3 coding DNA: TGCGCCAGCAGCCACCAGGGTAGGAAATATGGCTACACCTTC.

This clonotype was picked up many times. This chain joins TRBV20-1 and TRBJ2-2; weak D call: TRBD2 (6 bases). The V gene lost 0 bases and the J gene lost 1 base, with 12 bases spanning the gap. The CDR3 extends over 16 amino acids. The germline V gene has CDR1 DFQATT and CDR2 SNEGSKA (reference sequence). For the CDR3, the DNA is TGCAGTGCTAGAGACCCGGAGGGGAGGAACACCGGGGAGCTGTTTTTT. It codes for CSARDPEGRNTGELFF.

This clonotype was counted ten times or more. The genes are TRBV6-2 or TRBV6-3 and TRBJ1-5, with D unclear. The CDR3 length is 16 residues. Germline CDR1 reads MNHEY; CDR2 reads SVGEGT. Deletions cut 2 bases from V and 0 bases from J, with 11 bases between. CDR3 nucleotides: TGTGCCAGCAGTTACGTCGTGCCTTATAGCAATCAGCCCCAGCATTTT. Translated: CASSYVVPYSNQPQHF.

The J gene is TRBJ2-7, the V gene TRBV30; no firm D call. V was shortened by 0 bases and J by 4 bases, with 10 bases between the two germline ends. The CDR3 contains 13 residues. From germline, CDR1 is GTSNPN and CDR2 SVGIG (reference sequence). Here the CDR3 DNA reads TGTGCCTGGAGTGTACTACGCACGTACGAGCAGTACTTC. It translates to CAWSVLRTYEQYF.

The chain recombines TRBV6-1 with TRBJ2-2; D may be TRBD1 (6 bases). From germline, CDR1 is MNHNS and CDR2 SASEGT. The length of the CDR3 is 14 residues. CDR3 residues: CVKNRAIVGRELFF. The CDR3 region has the DNA TGTGTTAAGAACAGGGCCATAGTGGGGAGGGAGCTGTTTTTT.

The sample holds one count of this clonotype. A clone one base away is much larger, so this may be a read error. In this CDR3 the conserved last residue, phenylalanine or tryptophan, is missing, so a read error is likely. V usage is TRBV7-2 and J usage is TRBJ1-4; TRBD1 matches at 9 bases. This CDR3 is 14 amino acids long. V trimming: 5 bases; J trimming: 8 bases; junction bases outside the gene matches: 6. Germline V gene sequence: CDR1 SGHTA, CDR2 FQGNSA. The CDR3 DNA reads TGTGCCAGCAGCATGGGACAGGGCTACGAAAAACTGTTTGTT. Its translation is CASSMGQGYEKLFV.

This chain uses TRBV5-1 with TRBJ1-2; possible D gene TRBD1, 6 bases. The V and J ends lost 3 bases and 11 bases respectively, with 17 bases between them. The length of the CDR3 is 13 residues. The germline gives CDR1 SGHRS, CDR2 YFSETQ. The CDR3 region is CASSSYGTLLYTF. In nucleotides, the CDR3 is TGCGCCAGCAGCTCGTATGGGACACTTCTTTACACCTTC.

The rearrangement uses TRBV7-2 and TRBJ2-7; 9 nucleotides agree with TRBD1. The V gene end was trimmed by 4 bases and the J gene end by 2 bases; junction bases not matched to a gene: 6. Germline V gene lookup returns CDR1 SGHTA and CDR2 FQGNSA. The length of the CDR3 is 15 residues. The CDR3 DNA sequence: TGTGCCAGCAGCTACGTCCGGGACAGGGCCTACGAGCAGTACTTC. This encodes CASSYVRDRAYEQYF. Variable domain in full (rest from reference TRBV7-2 and TRBJ2-7): GAGVSQSPSNKVTEKGKDVELRCDPISGHTALYWYRQSLGQGLEFLIYFQGNSAPDKSGLPSDRFSAERTGGSVSTLTIQRTQQEDSAVYLCASSYVRDRAYEQYFGPGTRLTVT.

This clonotype was recorded many times. The gene calls are TRBV30 and TRBJ1-1; D is unclear. V was shortened by 3 bases and J by 2 bases, with 7 bases between the two germline ends. CDR1 is GTSNPN, CDR2 SVGIG, per germline (reference sequence). The CDR3 sequence is 12 residues long. The CDR3 protein is CAWSHPNTEAFF. CDR3 sequence (DNA): TGTGCCTGGAGCCATCCAAACACTGAAGCTTTCTTT.

The chain combines TRBV6-2 or TRBV6-3 with TRBJ1-1; 11 bases are a match to TRBD1. The V and J ends lost 6 bases and 4 bases, in that order; junction bases with no gene match: 7. Per the germline V gene, CDR1 is MNHEY and CDR2 is SVGEGT. This CDR3 spans 15 amino acids. CDR3 sequence (DNA): TGTGCCAGCAGACCACTCGGGACAGGGGGCACTGAAGCTTTCTTT. It is translated as CASRPLGTGGTEAFF.

This clonotype was recorded many times. V is TRBV2 and J is TRBJ2-5; no clear D. The V end lost 4 bases, the J end lost 2 bases, and 2 bases lay between the germline ends. CDR3 size: 11 residues. Germline V gene lookup returns CDR1 SNHLY and CDR2 FYNNEI. Here the CDR3 DNA reads TGTGCCAGCAGTGGACAAGAGACCCAGTACTTC. It translates to CASSGQETQYF.

This clonotype was counted many times. The chain joins TRBV6-2 or TRBV6-3 to TRBJ1-1, with D hard to call. CDR1 is MNHEY, CDR2 SVGEGT, per germline. CDR3 size: 16 residues. The V and J ends lost 0 bases and 2 bases respectively, with 13 bases between them. The CDR3 DNA sequence: TGTGCCAGCAGTTACTCGAGTGTGGGCAACAACACTGAAGCTTTCTTT. Its protein is CASSYSSVGNNTEAFF.